This TCR beta chain was obtained from a study of T cells in Graves' hyperthyroidism and ophthalmopathy. Study-level background: Peripheral blood was secured at the point of initial diagnosis, before any treatment.

Among ophthalmopathy patients, the Clinical Activity Score reached at least 3, the NOSPECS grade reached at least 4, and duration remained under 3 months. RNA transcripts served as the template for amplifying TCR beta CDR3 regions. The HTBI primer set served for first-round RT-PCR of the TCR CDR3. Using its own MiXCR run on the multiplex PCR reads, TCRdb lists one record per CDR3 protein. The sample records approximately 430,000 distinct CDR3 sequences, roughly 15% being singletons. The V and J ends lost 3 bases and 7 bases, in that order; junction bases with no gene match: 9. Germline V gene sequence: CDR1 SGHAT, CDR2 FQNNGV. The CDR3 totals 17 residues. This clonotype occurred many times.

Sequencing was done on a sample of blood. This chain uses TRBV11-2 with TRBJ2-1; 13 bases agree with TRBD2. The TCR sequence derives from a man aged 18 to 35 with Graves' ophthalmopathy. CDR3 in DNA: TGTGCCAGCAGCTTCGGACTAGCGGGAGAGATAGCTAATGAGCAGTTCTTC. Translating gives CASSFGLAGEIANEQFF.